Listed below are T cell receptor beta chains from one sample, sequenced in a study of blood T cell repertoires in COVID-19. Repertoires were generated with immunoSEQ multiplex PCR, while TCRdb's copy carries only in-frame clones and drops some. This sample has 90,000 or so clones, with around 86% found just once. Sequenced material: peripheral blood. The origin of the receptors is a human donor in a cohort sampled during active COVID-19. CDR3s include the opening cysteine and the closing phenylalanine or tryptophan.

TRBV24-1	TRBJ1-2	CATSQGVGARGYTF
TRBV10-3	TRBJ2-7	CAIQRGSSYEQYF
TRBV28	TRBJ2-7	CASSFRTVYYEQYF
TRBV5-1	TRBJ2-3	CASSLVPGLAGVTDTQYF
TRBV28	TRBJ2-1	CASSFYRQGPGNEQFF
TRBV27	TRBJ1-4	CASRYLGTGVGREEKLFF
TRBV2	TRBJ2-1	CASSGDSFSYNEQFF
TRBV11-2	TRBJ1-1	CASSFWGPGNTEAFF
TRBV9	TRBJ2-1	CASSQEPLAGGLYNEQFF
TRBV5-4	TRBJ1-1	CASGLRDSFLAFF
TRBV30	TRBJ1-5	CAWSALQGNQPQHF
TRBV9	TRBJ2-1	CASSASSGTHNEQFF
TRBV7-6	TRBJ2-7	CASSSETSGSTGDEQYF
TRBV18	TRBJ1-2	CASSPEVEWGYTF
TRBV24-1	TRBJ2-1	CATSDPSGLADPSSYNEQFF
TRBV9	TRBJ2-2	CASSGRAGGTGELFF
TRBV27	TRBJ1-2	CASSMDMGYGYTF
TRBV7-3	TRBJ2-5	CASSLLAGGRETQYF
TRBV7-2	TRBJ2-7	CASEVHYEQYF
TRBV5-1	TRBJ2-1	CASSLNARSLNNEQFF
TRBV18	TRBJ2-7	CASSPLAGGVSYEQYF
TRBV28	TRBJ1-5	CASSQDTGGAWQPQHF
TRBV11-3	TRBJ2-1	CASSSGLAYNEQFF
TRBV19	TRBJ2-1	CASSNSRSEQFF
TRBV15	TRBJ1-1	CATSRDPSTGNRDTEAFF
TRBV5-4	TRBJ1-3	CASSLAQGLGNTIYF
TRBV28	TRBJ2-2	CASKISATGELFF
TRBV28	TRBJ2-2	CASSPRLAGAGELFF
TRBV18	TRBJ1-4	CATRQATNEKLFF
TRBV7-2	TRBJ1-1	CASSPFQKTEAFF
TRBV20-1	TRBJ1-2	CSASEQGSYTF
TRBV28	TRBJ2-6	CASRTPGQGALGANVLTF
TRBV19	TRBJ2-6	CASSPGPGQPGANVLTF
TRBV6-5	TRBJ1-1	CASRRQGPLNTEAFF
TRBV5-4	TRBJ2-1	CASSQSQAVSSYNEQFF
TRBV2	TRBJ2-7	CASSGGTTYEQYF
TRBV6-5	TRBJ1-1	CASSTTLAGNTEAFF
TRBV2	TRBJ2-5	CASTKGAILETQYF
TRBV28	TRBJ1-1	CASSWQGGHEAFF